These 29 T cell receptor beta chains were all obtained from the same sample, sequenced in a study of T cells after posttransplantation cyclophosphamide (dated by TCRdb to 2015 to 2016). Library preparation used the immunoSEQ multiplex PCR assay. TCRdb carries this immuneACCESS record with in-frame sequences only. Its versions omit some clonotypes, under half of them owing to an unresolved V gene in the studies checked, with the rest unexplained. The sample has roughly 42,000 clones on record, with no singletons. The ten top clones hold roughly 4.3% of the sample. The sequencing sample was made of PBMCs. The receptors derive from a woman between 45 and 65 years old in good health and a related stem cell transplant donor.

This clone came up many times. V usage is TRBV7-2 and J usage is TRBJ2-1; 7 bases fit TRBD1. V shed 5 bases, J shed 6 bases, and the junction held 10 bases outside the gene matches. This CDR3 has 15 residues. Germline assignment: CDR1 SGHTA and CDR2 FQGNSA. CDR3 region: CASSHAGPGGNEQFF. In DNA, the CDR3 is TGTGCCAGCAGCCACGCCGGCCCAGGGGGCAATGAGCAGTTCTTC.

This clone was detected ten times or more. The V and J genes are TRBV2 and TRBJ2-1; D is ambiguous. Germline V gene sequence: CDR1 SNHLY, CDR2 FYNNEI. The CDR3 sequence is 14 residues long. Between the trimmed V and J ends, which lost 3 bases and 5 bases, there was a span of 11 bases. The CDR3 DNA sequence: TGTGCCAGCAGTGATATGGCAGGTCACAATGAGCAGTTCTTC. It encodes CASSDMAGHNEQFF.

This clone was seen at least ten times. The J gene is TRBJ1-5, the V gene TRBV6-5, with a possible D match to TRBD1 (5 bases). The germline gives CDR1 MNHEY, CDR2 SVGAGI. This CDR3 is 13 amino acids long. The CDR3 reads CCSRGVSNQPQHF. The CDR3 coding sequence is TGTTGTTCACGGGGGGTTAGCAATCAGCCCCAGCATTTT.

This clone was recorded many times. The rearrangement uses TRBV28 and TRBJ1-2, with a possible D match to TRBD1 (5 bases). Germline V gene lookup returns CDR1 MDHEN and CDR2 SYDVKM. Between the trimmed V and J ends, which lost 10 bases and 5 bases, there was a span of 23 bases. The CDR3 runs to 15 residues. For the CDR3, the DNA is TGTGCCACACACCTGGACAAACAGGAAATTTATGGCTACACCTTC. It encodes CATHLDKQEIYGYTF.

This clone was seen ten or more times. The chain combines TRBV5-1 with TRBJ2-7, with D possibly being TRBD1 (5 bases). Deletions cut 0 bases from V and 5 bases from J, with 12 bases between. This CDR3 region has 14 residues. Germline assignment: CDR1 SGHRS and CDR2 YFSETQ. CDR3 nucleotide sequence: TGCGCCAGCAGCTTGGTTCAGGGTCGCGACGAGCAGTACTTC. Translated: CASSLVQGRDEQYF.

This clone showed up many times. V and J are TRBV6-1 and TRBJ2-6; 9 bases are shared with TRBD1. The germline gives CDR1 MNHNS, CDR2 SASEGT. The CDR3 covers 17 residues. The J segment lost 5 bases and the V segment lost 3 bases, leaving 8 bases of the junction unmatched. Written as DNA, the CDR3 is TGTGCCAGCAGTGACCCAATTTACAGGGGGCGGGCCAACGTCCTGACTTTC. It yields the protein CASSDPIYRGRANVLTF.

This clone was detected ten times or more. The chain couples TRBV28 to TRBJ1-6; D is unclear. The germline gives CDR1 MDHEN, CDR2 SYDVKM. Trimming took 7 bases from V and 0 from J, leaving 10 bases between them. This CDR3 has 15 residues. In DNA form, the CDR3 reads TGTGCCAGCACAAACTCGAGCTCCTATAATTCACCCCTCCACTTT. Protein sequence: CASTNSSSYNSPLHF. Looking up the rest from reference TRBV28 and TRBJ1-6 gives the full variable domain: DVKVTQSSRYLVKRTGEKVFLECVQDMDHENMFWYRQDPGLGLRLIYFSYDVKMKEKGDIPEGYSVSREKKERFSLILESASTNQTSMYLCASTNSSSYNSPLHFGNGTRLTVT.

This clone was recorded many times. The chain is built from TRBV6-1 and TRBJ2-7; tentative D call: TRBD1 (6 bases). V dropped 6 bases and J dropped 12 bases, with 18 bases sitting between them. The CDR3 spans 12 residues. From germline, CDR1 is MNHNS and CDR2 SASEGT. CDR3 sequence: CASRGITTGRYF. As DNA, the CDR3 is TGTGCCAGCAGGGGAATAACGACAGGCCGGTACTTC.

This clone was counted ten times or more. The rearrangement links TRBV11-1 to TRBJ2-3; D unclear. The germline V and J ends were trimmed by 6 bases and 0 bases, with 10 bases remaining between them. Per germline, CDR1 SGHAT and CDR2 FQDESV (reference sequence). CDR3 size: 14 residues. The CDR3 DNA is TGTGCCAGCAGTTCGACTCCCAGCACAGATACGCAGTATTTT. This gives the protein CASSSTPSTDTQYF. The full variable domain, rest sourced from reference TRBV11-1 and TRBJ2-3, is EAEVAQSPRYKITEKSQAVAFWCDPISGHATLYWYRQILGQGPELLVQFQDESVVDDSQLPKDRFSAERLKGVDSTLKIQPAELGDSAMYLCASSSTPSTDTQYFGPGTRLTVL.

The sample holds many counts of this clone. The V and J genes are TRBV18 and TRBJ1-5; 11 nucleotides line up with TRBD1. V shed 1 base and J 5 bases; nucleotides not matched to a gene: 4. This CDR3 contains 16 residues. Germline V gene sequence: CDR1 KGHSH, CDR2 LQKENI. CDR3 sequence: CASSPRDRGYDQPQHF. CDR3 nucleotide sequence: TGTGCCAGCTCACCACGGGACAGGGGGTATGATCAGCCCCAGCATTTT.

This clone was seen at least ten times. V gene TRBV28 combines with J gene TRBJ2-1, with 12 bases that match TRBD2. Unmatched junction bases numbered 6, after V lost 6 bases and J lost 0 bases. This CDR3 spans 17 amino acids. CDR1 is MDHEN, CDR2 SYDVKM, per germline. The CDR3 region has the DNA TGTGCCAGCAGCGGGACTAGCGGGCGGCGCTCCTACAATGAGCAGTTCTTC. Encoded protein: CASSGTSGRRSYNEQFF.

This clone showed up many times. The chain couples TRBV19 to TRBJ2-2, with a possible D match to TRBD2 (6 bases). This CDR3 region has 15 residues. The germline V gene encodes CDR1 LNHDA and CDR2 SQIVND (reference sequence). V lost 6 bases, J lost 4 bases, and 15 bases lay in between. The CDR3 is CASSIRRAGTGELFF. The CDR3, as DNA: TGTGCCAGTAGCATCAGGAGGGCTGGCACCGGGGAGCTGTTTTTT. Looking up the rest from reference TRBV19 and TRBJ2-2 gives the full variable domain: DGGITQSPKYLFRKEGQNVTLSCEQNLNHDAMYWYRQDPGQGLRLIYYSQIVNDFQKGDIAEGYSVSREKKESFPLTVTSAQKNPTAFYLCASSIRRAGTGELFFGEGSRLTVL.

This clone has at least ten counts. CDR3 coding DNA: TGTGCCAGCAGTCCCGACAGCTCTGGGGCCAACGTCCTGACTTTC. This sequence encodes CASSPDSSGANVLTF. This chain uses TRBV28 with TRBJ2-6, with D possibly TRBD1 on 5 matching bases. V was clipped by 5 bases and J by 0 bases, with 8 bases between them. The CDR3 is 15 amino acids. From germline, CDR1 is MDHEN and CDR2 SYDVKM.

This clone was found many times. CDR3 region: CASTGLTGDTEAFF. In DNA, the CDR3 is TGTGCCAGCACTGGCCTAACAGGCGACACTGAAGCTTTCTTT. The chain carries TRBV2 and TRBJ1-1, with a possible D match to TRBD1 (5 bases). V was clipped by 7 bases and J by 3 bases, with 15 bases between them. Germline V gene data show CDR1 as SNHLY and CDR2 as FYNNEI. The CDR3 covers 14 residues.

This clone came up many times. The chain combines TRBV7-3 with TRBJ2-1; 8 bases match TRBD2. This CDR3 is 15 amino acids long. The junction had 5 bases not matched to a gene; V was cut back by 0 bases and J by 7 bases. Germline V gives CDR1 SGHTA, CDR2 FQGTGA. The CDR3 reads CASSLTGGAWNEQFF. CDR3 bases: TGTGCCAGCAGCTTAACCGGGGGGGCATGGAATGAGCAGTTCTTC.

This clone was detected a few times. The sample contains more than one DNA sequence encoding this CDR3. The rearrangement links TRBV27 to TRBJ2-7; 9 positions match TRBD1. Per the germline V gene, CDR1 is MNHEY and CDR2 is SMNVEV (reference sequence). Trimming removed 6 bases from V and 7 bases from J; junction bases left unmatched: 16. The CDR3 contains 16 residues. The CDR3 DNA reads as TGTGCCAGCAGCTTAAGGAGTGGGACAGGGTCCAGAGAGCAGTACTTC. Its protein product is CASSLRSGTGSREQYF.

This clone was observed at least ten times. This chain uses TRBV5-1 with TRBJ2-7, with 7 bases matching TRBD1. Germline-derived CDR1 and CDR2 are SGHRS and YFSETQ. J was trimmed by 3 bases and V by 5 bases; bases with no gene match: 11. This CDR3 is 15 amino acids long. This CDR3 reads CASRHPEGANYEQYF. The DNA of the CDR3 is TGCGCCAGCAGACACCCAGAGGGGGCAAACTACGAGCAGTACTTC.

This clone was recorded at least ten times. The chain recombines TRBV28 with TRBJ1-3; the match to TRBD1 covers 7 bases. CDR3 length: 15 residues. Trimming took 7 bases from V and 2 from J; bases not matched to a gene: 8. CDR1 is MDHEN, CDR2 SYDVKM, per germline. CDR3 DNA: TGTGCCAGCACCGAGACAGGGAAAGCTGGAAACACCATATATTTT. Translation: CASTETGKAGNTIYF. Variable domain in full (rest from reference TRBV28 and TRBJ1-3): DVKVTQSSRYLVKRTGEKVFLECVQDMDHENMFWYRQDPGLGLRLIYFSYDVKMKEKGDIPEGYSVSREKKERFSLILESASTNQTSMYLCASTETGKAGNTIYFGEGSWLTVV.

The table lists this clone with many counts. V and J are TRBV6-5 and TRBJ1-2; tentatively, D is TRBD1 (6 bases). CDR1 is MNHEY, CDR2 SVGAGI, per germline. The V end was cut by 2 bases, the J end by 4 bases, with 11 bases between. CDR3 length equals 14 residues. CDR3 amino acids: CASSYNGRGYGYTF. CDR3 nucleotide sequence: TGTGCCAGCAGTTACAACGGCAGGGGCTATGGCTACACCTTC.

This clone was picked up many times. This sequence joins TRBV27 and TRBJ1-6; D ambiguous. The CDR3 is 18 amino acids. With 6 bases removed from V and 0 bases from J, the gap between germline ends came to 18 bases. Germline V gene data show CDR1 as MNHEY and CDR2 as SMNVEV (reference sequence). Written as DNA, the CDR3 is TGTGCCAGCAGCTCCCCGCGAGGGCCTGGCTCCTATAATTCACCCCTCCACTTT. Translation: CASSSPRGPGSYNSPLHF.

This clone was found many times. The genes are TRBV28 and TRBJ2-5; the D gene is possibly TRBD1 (6 bases). The V end lost 8 bases, the J end lost 0 bases, and 7 bases lay between the germline ends. CDR1 and CDR2 (germline): MDHEN, SYDVKM. The CDR3 runs 12 residues. CDR3 DNA: TGTGCCAGCGGACAGAACCAAGAGACCCAGTACTTC. This translates into CASGQNQETQYF.

On this clone itself: The same CDR3 also results from other DNA sequences found in this sample. The gene calls are TRBV4-2 and TRBJ1-4; 9 positions match TRBD1. V shed 0 bases, J shed 0 bases, and the junction held 8 bases outside the gene matches. Germline loops: CDR1 LGHNA, CDR2 YNFKEQ. The CDR3 is 19 residues long. The DNA of the CDR3 is TGTGCCAGCAGCCAAGATCGTGACAGGGGGTCCCCAACTAATGAAAAACTGTTTTTT. Translating it yields CASSQDRDRGSPTNEKLFF.

CDR3 sequence reads: CASSLRLGGETQYF. The CDR3 DNA is TGTGCCAGCAGTCTCAGACTAGGAGGAGAGACCCAGTACTTC. This chain links TRBV27 with TRBJ2-5; maybe TRBD2 (6 bases). This CDR3 comprises 14 residues. V lost 5 bases and J lost 4, with 14 bases in between. Germline-derived CDR1 and CDR2 are MNHEY and SMNVEV (reference sequence).

This clone was recorded many times. The chain links TRBV28 to TRBJ1-2; 7 nucleotides align to TRBD1. J was trimmed by 4 bases and V by 8 bases; bases with no gene match: 7. CDR1 is MDHEN and CDR2 is SYDVKM in the germline V gene. The CDR3 has 13 residues. The CDR3 protein is CASLRTGSYGYTF. The CDR3 nucleotides read TGTGCCAGCCTACGGACAGGCAGCTATGGCTACACCTTC.

In its sample, this clone was seen many times. V and J are TRBV28 and TRBJ1-5, with D possibly being TRBD1 (6 bases). There are 18 residues in the CDR3. Germline CDR1 MDHEN, CDR2 SYDVKM. Trimming stripped 5 bases from V and 0 bases from J, with 20 bases between. The CDR3 loop is CASSPTQPWTVSNQPQHF. CDR3 nucleotides: TGTGCCAGCAGTCCCACCCAACCCTGGACAGTTAGCAATCAGCCCCAGCATTTT.

This clone was seen many times. The chain is built from TRBV19 and TRBJ1-5; 7 nucleotides match TRBD1. Germline V gene lookup returns CDR1 LNHDA and CDR2 SQIVND (reference sequence). Losses at the gene ends were 2 bases for V and 1 base for J; bases not matched to a gene: 5. This CDR3 is 16 amino acids long. CDR3 region: CASSITGQLSNQPQHF. CDR3 bases: TGTGCCAGTAGTATAACGGGACAGCTAAGCAATCAGCCCCAGCATTTT.

This clone was found many times. J is TRBJ2-3 and V is TRBV7-9; TRBD1 aligns across 7 bases. V lost 0 bases and J lost 3; bases outside the gene matches: 0. The CDR3 has 14 amino acids. The germline gives CDR1 SEHNR, CDR2 FQNEAQ (reference sequence). CDR3 sequence (DNA): TGTGCCAGCAGCTTAGCGGGACAGACAGATACGCAGTATTTT. Translated, it gives CASSLAGQTDTQYF.

This clone has ten or more counts. J is TRBJ2-7 and V is TRBV10-2; tentative D call: TRBD1 (6 bases). Trimming cost V 6 bases and J 2 bases, with 11 bases left between them. Germline V gene sequence: CDR1 WSHSY, CDR2 SAAADI. The length of the CDR3 is 13 residues. CDR3 nucleotide sequence: TGCGCCAGCAGGGATACAGGGACCTACGAGCAGTACTTC. Translating it yields CASRDTGTYEQYF.

The gene calls are TRBV5-4 and TRBJ2-5; no clear D. The DNA matches TRBJ2-7 better at its end, which makes the J call doubtful. The germline CDR1 and CDR2 sequences are SGHNT and YYREEE (reference sequence). The CDR3 is 13 residues long. CDR3 in DNA: TGTGCCAGCAGCTTGGGGGCCATCAACGAGCAGTACTTC. Residues: CASSLGAINEQYF.